The 28 T cell receptor beta chains reported below all come from one sample, sequenced in a study of T cell clonotyping in hematopoietic cell transplantation. The time point: recipient sample about 28 days before transplant, after cytoreduction. TCRdb's copy holds only in-frame clones and misses some; the assay was immunoSEQ multiplex PCR. The sample holds around 28,000 clones, roughly 91% seen once. The sample was peripheral blood mononuclear cells, taken before stem cell transplant. The receptor source for this set is a man aged 50-59 years with acute myeloid leukemia. Some clones in this sample may be carry-over from other donors' samples.

This clone was recorded only once. The rearrangement links TRBV28 to TRBJ2-7; weak D call: TRBD1 (6 bases). This CDR3 comprises 15 residues. Trimming shortened V by 3 bases and J by 5 bases, and 17 bases separated the two germline ends. Germline V gene lookup returns CDR1 MDHEN and CDR2 SYDVKM. This chain's CDR3 is CASSLSGTGLNEQYF. The CDR3 DNA sequence: TGTGCCAGCAGTTTGTCCGGAACAGGGCTGAACGAGCAGTACTTC.

The rearrangement links TRBV18 to TRBJ2-7; TRBD1 matches 9 bases. Germline V gene data show CDR1 as KGHSH and CDR2 as LQKENI. CDR3 size: 13 residues. V shed 8 bases and J 7 bases; nucleotides not matched to a gene: 9. The CDR3 nucleotides are TGTGCCAGCGGGGACAGGGCCGAAGTGGAGCAGTACTTC. The encoded protein is CASGDRAEVEQYF. The full variable domain, rest sourced from reference TRBV18 and TRBJ2-7, is NAGVMQNPRHLVRRRGQEARLRCSPMKGHSHVYWYRQLPEEGLKFMVYLQKENIIDESGMPKERFSAEFPKEGPSILRIQQVVRGDSAAYFCASGDRAEVEQYFGPGTRLTVT.

The gene calls are TRBV6-5 and TRBJ2-4; D remains ambiguous. V lost 6 bases, J lost 1 base, and 10 bases lay in between. Germline lookup yields CDR1 MNHEY and CDR2 SVGAGI. The CDR3 sequence is 14 residues long. CDR3 amino acids: CASSPLGAKNIQYF. For the CDR3, the DNA is TGTGCCAGCAGCCCCCTTGGGGCCAAAAACATTCAGTACTTC.

CDR3 residues: CASSPARGGIGNTIYF. The CDR3 bases are TGTGCCAGCAGCCCGGCGAGGGGGGGCATTGGAAACACCATATATTTT. The gene calls are TRBV11-2 and TRBJ1-3; the D gene is possibly TRBD1 (6 bases). The germline CDR1 and CDR2 sequences are SGHAT and FQNNGV. Between the trimmed V and J ends, which lost 5 bases and 3 bases, there was a span of 17 bases. The CDR3 loop spans 16 amino acids.

The rearrangement joins TRBV4-3 to TRBJ2-2; no clear D. This CDR3 spans 17 amino acids. The germline gives CDR1 LGHNA, CDR2 YSLEER. The V end lost 1 base, the J end lost 3 bases, and 15 bases lay between the germline ends. The CDR3 DNA follows: TGCGCCAGCAGCCAAGGCGAGGCTTCCGGCCACACCGGGGAGCTGTTTTTT. Its translation is CASSQGEASGHTGELFF.

The chain uses TRBV18 and TRBJ2-1, with 10 nucleotides matching TRBD1. Germline V gene data show CDR1 as KGHSH and CDR2 as LQKENI. The CDR3 sequence is 16 residues long. The V and J ends lost 7 bases and 2 bases, in that order; junction bases with no gene match: 8. The CDR3 coding sequence is TGTGCCAGCTTACAAGGCGGACAGGGGGCCTACAATGAGCAGTTCTTC. Its translation is CASLQGGQGAYNEQFF.

The V and J genes are TRBV9 and TRBJ2-2, with TRBD1 identical over 8 bases. The CDR3 spans 15 residues. Unmatched junction bases numbered 6, after V lost 2 bases and J lost 6 bases. Germline V gives CDR1 SGDLS, CDR2 YYNGEE. CDR3 sequence (DNA): TGTGCCAGCAGCGTGGCCCCAGGGGGCGCCGGGGAGCTGTTTTTT. Translation gives CASSVAPGGAGELFF. Using reference TRBV9 and TRBJ2-2 for the parts outside the CDR3, the full variable domain is DSGVTQTPKHLITATGQRVTLRCSPRSGDLSVYWYQQSLDQGLQFLIQYYNGEERAKGNILERFSAQQFPDLHSELNLSSLELGDSALYFCASSVAPGGAGELFFGEGSRLTVL.

For this clone: The sample contains more than one DNA sequence encoding this CDR3. The V and J genes are TRBV5-1 and TRBJ2-2; D is uncertain. This CDR3 contains 13 residues. Trimming shortened V by 2 bases and J by 5 bases, and 7 bases separated the two germline ends. The germline V gene has CDR1 SGHRS and CDR2 YFSETQ. The CDR3: CASSLDGTGELFF. In nucleotides, the CDR3 is TGCGCCAGCAGCTTAGATGGGACCGGGGAGCTGTTTTTT.

This chain connects TRBV7-2 to TRBJ2-5; no firm D call. Germline CDR1 reads SGHTA; CDR2 reads FQGNSA. The CDR3 has 13 amino acids. Trimming removed 3 bases at V and 5 bases at J, with 10 bases between. CDR3 residues: CASSFTSLETQYF. The CDR3 nucleotides are TGTGCCAGCAGCTTTACCAGTCTGGAGACCCAGTACTTC.

The chain combines TRBV30 with TRBJ2-2, with 7 bases identical to TRBD2. The germline V gene encodes CDR1 GTSNPN and CDR2 SVGIG (reference sequence). Trimming at V came to 2 bases and at J to 4 bases, leaving 4 bases not matched to a gene. There are 14 residues in the CDR3. Here the CDR3 reads CAWSLGGFTGELFF. CDR3 in DNA: TGTGCCTGGAGTCTCGGGGGGTTCACCGGGGAGCTGTTTTTT.

The chain recombines TRBV29-1 with TRBJ1-1; D call uncertain. CDR3 length equals 10 residues. CDR1 and CDR2 from the germline V gene are SQVTM and ANQGSEA. V lost 7 bases and J 3 bases, leaving 6 bases between the germline ends. CDR3 sequence (DNA): TGCAGCGGGGGAGACACTGAAGCTTTCTTT. Translating gives CSGGDTEAFF.

The chain has TRBV7-2 and TRBJ1-4; 11 nucleotides align to TRBD1. V dropped 2 bases and J dropped 7; count of bases not matched to a gene: 6. This CDR3 is built from 16 residues. Germline CDR1 and CDR2: SGHTA and FQGNSA. This chain's CDR3 is CASSLSWTGGGEKLFF. In DNA form, the CDR3 reads TGTGCCAGCAGCTTATCGTGGACAGGGGGCGGTGAAAAACTGTTTTTT.

The genes are TRBV20-1 and TRBJ2-7, with unresolved D. CDR3 size: 11 residues. V lost 6 bases and J 9 bases, leaving 15 bases between the germline ends. Germline V gene data show CDR1 as DFQATT and CDR2 as SNEGSKA (reference sequence). CDR3 loop: CSAELSLGQYF. The CDR3 bases are TGCAGTGCGGAACTTTCCCTCGGGCAGTACTTC.

V and J are TRBV7-9 and TRBJ2-7, with D perhaps TRBD1 (5 bases). Germline CDR1 and CDR2: SEHNR and FQNEAQ (reference sequence). The CDR3 consists of 12 residues. V dropped 5 bases and J dropped 3 bases, with 8 bases sitting between them. DNA for the CDR3: TGTGCCAGCAGCCTCAGGGTCTACGAGCAGTACTTC. This codes for CASSLRVYEQYF.

The genes are TRBV7-2 and TRBJ1-2; a weak D match, TRBD1 (5 bases). The V and J ends lost 5 bases and 7 bases respectively, with 14 bases between them. Germline lookup yields CDR1 SGHTA and CDR2 FQGNSA. The CDR3 is 13 residues long. The CDR3 region has the DNA TGTGCCAGCAGCCTTCTGGGGCGGGGTGGCTACACCTTC. It is translated as CASSLLGRGGYTF. Complete variable domain (other parts from reference TRBV7-2 and TRBJ1-2): GAGVSQSPSNKVTEKGKDVELRCDPISGHTALYWYRQSLGQGLEFLIYFQGNSAPDKSGLPSDRFSAERTGGSVSTLTIQRTQQEDSAVYLCASSLLGRGGYTFGSGTRLTVV.

V usage is TRBV25-1 and J usage is TRBJ2-5; 9 nucleotides match TRBD1. Trimming took 2 bases from V and 1 from J; bases not matched to a gene: 5. In germline, CDR1 is MGHDK, CDR2 SYGVNS. CDR3 length: 16 residues. The CDR3 coding sequence is TGTGCCAGCAGTGAAATCTCGACAGGGGGCCAAGAGACCCAGTACTTC. It encodes CASSEISTGGQETQYF.

The rearrangement uses TRBV2 and TRBJ1-5; no definite D call. CDR1 SNHLY and CDR2 FYNNEI come from the germline V gene. Trimming removed 9 bases from V and 0 bases from J, with 9 bases in between. The CDR3 sequence is 13 residues long. The CDR3: CASKRDSNQPQHF. As DNA, the CDR3 is TGTGCCAGTAAGAGGGATAGCAATCAGCCCCAGCATTTT.

The chain joins TRBV5-8 to TRBJ2-7; D remains ambiguous. Germline V gives CDR1 SGHTS, CDR2 YDEGEE. Trimming took off 3 bases at V and 2 bases at J, with 12 bases between the two ends. The CDR3 extends over 14 amino acids. The CDR3 loop reads CASSSYVGTYEQYF. As DNA, the CDR3 is TGTGCCAGCAGCTCATATGTGGGCACCTACGAGCAGTACTTC.

In this sample, this clone turned up once. CDR3 nucleotide sequence: TGTGCCAGCAGCAGGACTAAGAATCAGCCCCAGCATTTT. This codes for CASSRTKNQPQHF. This chain links TRBV5-8 with TRBJ1-5; D is undetermined. This CDR3 contains 13 residues. Trimming left V 4 bases short and J 4 bases short, with 9 bases between. Per germline, CDR1 SGHTS and CDR2 YDEGEE.

The V call is TRBV6-1, the J call TRBJ1-1, with D perhaps TRBD1 (5 bases). The CDR3 length is 14 residues. CDR1 and CDR2 (germline): MNHNS, SASEGT. Trimming took off 5 bases at V and 5 bases at J, with 15 bases between the two ends. CDR3 amino acids: CASSRVEGKTEAFF. The DNA for the CDR3 is TGTGCCAGCAGTCGCGTCGAGGGGAAGACTGAAGCTTTCTTT.

The chain employs TRBV4-3 and TRBJ2-4; TRBD2 matches at 14 bases. V trimming: 1 base; J trimming: 11 bases; junction bases outside the gene matches: 7. This CDR3 comprises 16 residues. Germline V gene lookup returns CDR1 LGHNA and CDR2 YSLEER. CDR3 protein: CASSQVGTSGRGVQYF. The CDR3 DNA reads TGCGCCAGCAGCCAAGTCGGGACTAGCGGGAGAGGAGTTCAGTACTTC.

The chain couples TRBV2 to TRBJ1-1; 7 nucleotides agree with TRBD1. Trimming at V came to 5 bases and at J to 11 bases, leaving 14 bases not matched to a gene. This CDR3 has 14 residues. CDR1 and CDR2 (germline): SNHLY, FYNNEI. CDR3 residues: CASSPPVVTGRAFF. CDR3 DNA sequence: TGTGCCAGCAGTCCCCCGGTGGTGACAGGGAGGGCTTTCTTT.

Only one count was recorded for this clone. The J gene is TRBJ2-3, the V gene TRBV19; 8 nucleotides align to TRBD1. The CDR3 consists of 13 residues. The V and J ends lost 3 bases and 4 bases, in that order; junction bases with no gene match: 0. Germline V gene lookup returns CDR1 LNHDA and CDR2 SQIVND (reference sequence). The CDR3 here is CASSMTGADTQYF. The CDR3 region has the DNA TGTGCCAGTAGTATGACAGGGGCAGATACGCAGTATTTT.

J is TRBJ2-4 and V is TRBV19, with a tentative D call TRBD1 (5 bases). The V gene's germline CDR1 is LNHDA and CDR2 SQIVND (reference sequence). V lost 4 bases, J lost 7 bases, and 11 bases lay in between. This CDR3 contains 13 residues. The CDR3 bases are TGTGCCAGTAGTACCAGGGAAGGGAACATTCAGTACTTC. This codes for CASSTREGNIQYF.

The chain uses TRBV19 and TRBJ2-4; a possible D gene is TRBD2 (6 bases). V lost 6 bases, J lost 5 bases, and 11 bases lay in between. In germline, CDR1 is LNHDA, CDR2 SQIVND (reference sequence). The CDR3 totals 13 residues. The CDR3 coding sequence is TGTGCCAGTAGCCTGCGGGACCAAAACATTCAGTACTTC. Protein sequence: CASSLRDQNIQYF. Full variable domain (rest looked up from reference TRBV19 and TRBJ2-4): DGGITQSPKYLFRKEGQNVTLSCEQNLNHDAMYWYRQDPGQGLRLIYYSQIVNDFQKGDIAEGYSVSREKKESFPLTVTSAQKNPTAFYLCASSLRDQNIQYFGAGTRLSVL.

This chain connects TRBV5-4 to TRBJ2-7; TRBD1 is a possible D gene (6 bases). Germline values: CDR1 SGHNT, CDR2 YYREEE (reference sequence). This CDR3 spans 14 amino acids. V lost 0 bases and J lost 4, with 11 bases in between. The chain's CDR3 is CASSLEGTLYEQYF. In nucleotides, the CDR3 is TGTGCCAGCAGCTTGGAAGGGACACTTTACGAGCAGTACTTC.

The J gene is TRBJ2-6, the V gene TRBV19; 7 bases fit TRBD2. The V gene end was trimmed by 5 bases and the J gene end by 3 bases; junction bases not matched to a gene: 4. Looked up from germline, CDR1 is LNHDA and CDR2 is SQIVND (reference sequence). The CDR3 length is 15 residues. This CDR3 reads CASSSSGGGANVLTF. The CDR3 DNA is TGTGCCAGTAGTTCGTCGGGGGGTGGGGCCAACGTCCTGACTTTC.

This clone is a singleton in its sample. The chain has TRBV6-5 and TRBJ2-7; 7 bases align to TRBD1. The CDR3 loop spans 14 amino acids. The trim removed 6 bases at V and 3 bases at J, leaving 8 bases unmatched. In germline, CDR1 is MNHEY, CDR2 SVGAGI. The CDR3 DNA sequence: TGTGCCAGCAGCCGTACGACAGGGCACTACGAGCAGTACTTC. Amino acids: CASSRTTGHYEQYF.